This section outlines one T cell receptor (beta chain) sequence together with its context. Time point of the sample: persistent/refractory GD, antithyroid drugs over 5 years with positive TRAb. There was RNA extracted from PBMCs, and the TCR library was made from it. Roughly 9.3 milliliters of peripheral blood were taken and placed in EDTA tubes. The entry originates in a study of regulatory T cells in long-lasting Graves disease. Arm-PCR with iRepertoire HTBI primers amplified the CDR3 regions for these TCR beta libraries. Via MiXCR, TCRdb re-called the multiplex PCR reads, giving one row per CDR3 protein. The table records roughly 500,000 distinct CDR3 sequences, around 20% of them present only once. This clonotype originated in a female donor with Graves disease. Sequencing used peripheral blood mononuclear cells (PBMCs), obtained when the disease was refractory, from a patient treated with antithyroid drugs.

The DNA for the CDR3 is TGCGCCAGCAGCCAAGGACGCACTCGCGACACCGGGGAGCTGTTTTTT. This gives the protein CASSQGRTRDTGELFF. V usage is TRBV4-1 and J usage is TRBJ2-2; D gene uncertain. The CDR3 consists of 16 residues. The germline V gene encodes CDR1 MGHRA and CDR2 YSYEKL. Trimming shortened V by 1 base and J by 3 bases, and 12 bases separated the two germline ends.